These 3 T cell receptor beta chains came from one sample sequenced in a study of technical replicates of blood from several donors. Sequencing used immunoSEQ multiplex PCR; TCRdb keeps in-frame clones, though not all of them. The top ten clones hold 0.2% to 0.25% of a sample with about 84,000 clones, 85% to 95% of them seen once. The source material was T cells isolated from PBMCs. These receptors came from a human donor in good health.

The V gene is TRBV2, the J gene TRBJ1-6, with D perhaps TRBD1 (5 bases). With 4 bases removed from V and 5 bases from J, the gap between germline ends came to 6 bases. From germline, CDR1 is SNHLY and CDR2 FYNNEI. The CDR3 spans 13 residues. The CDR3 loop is CASSATDNSPLHF. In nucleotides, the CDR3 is TGTGCCAGCAGTGCGACAGATAATTCACCCCTCCACTTT.

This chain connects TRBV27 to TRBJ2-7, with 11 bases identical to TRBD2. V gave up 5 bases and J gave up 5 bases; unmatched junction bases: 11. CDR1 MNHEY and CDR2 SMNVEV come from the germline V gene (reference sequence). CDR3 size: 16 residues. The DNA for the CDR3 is TGTGCCAGCAGTCCCCAGGCTAGCGGGGGGCCGGACGAGCAGTACTTC. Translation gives CASSPQASGGPDEQYF.

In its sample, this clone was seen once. DNA of the CDR3: TGTGCCTGGGCGGGGACCTCCACCTACGAGCAGTACTTC. This codes for CAWAGTSTYEQYF. This chain uses TRBV30 with TRBJ2-7; a weak D match, TRBD2 (6 bases). In germline, CDR1 is GTSNPN, CDR2 SVGIG (reference sequence). Trimming removed 5 bases from V and 2 bases from J, with 13 bases in between. This CDR3 region has 13 residues.